Listed here is a single TCR beta chain. These data are taken from a study of blood T cell repertoires in COVID-19. Produced via immunoSEQ multiplex PCR; TCRdb's table is partial and in-frame only. The sample consists of 380,000 or so clones, around 90% of them appearing once. This TCR derives from a man aged 35-49 years with acute or convalescent COVID-19. Sequencing was carried out using peripheral blood.

CDR3 sequence: CAWSVVRVDTQYF. CDR3 nucleotide sequence: TGTGCCTGGAGTGTAGTCCGGGTTGATACGCAGTATTTT. The chain carries TRBV30 and TRBJ2-3; no clear D gene. V lost 0 bases and J lost 6, with 10 bases in between. The CDR3 spans 13 residues. Per the germline V gene, CDR1 is GTSNPN and CDR2 is SVGIG (reference sequence).